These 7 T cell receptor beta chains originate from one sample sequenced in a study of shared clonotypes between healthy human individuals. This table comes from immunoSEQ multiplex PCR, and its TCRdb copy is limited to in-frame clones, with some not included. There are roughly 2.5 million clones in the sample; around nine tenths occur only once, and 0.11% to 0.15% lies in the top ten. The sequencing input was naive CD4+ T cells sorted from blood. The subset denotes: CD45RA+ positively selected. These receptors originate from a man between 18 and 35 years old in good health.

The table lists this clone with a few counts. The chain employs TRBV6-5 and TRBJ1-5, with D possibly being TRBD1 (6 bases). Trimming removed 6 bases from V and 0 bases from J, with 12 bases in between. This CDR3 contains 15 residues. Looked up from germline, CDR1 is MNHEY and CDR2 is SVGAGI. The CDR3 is CASRSGQHSNQPQHF. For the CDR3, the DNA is TGTGCCAGCAGGAGCGGACAGCATAGCAATCAGCCCCAGCATTTT.

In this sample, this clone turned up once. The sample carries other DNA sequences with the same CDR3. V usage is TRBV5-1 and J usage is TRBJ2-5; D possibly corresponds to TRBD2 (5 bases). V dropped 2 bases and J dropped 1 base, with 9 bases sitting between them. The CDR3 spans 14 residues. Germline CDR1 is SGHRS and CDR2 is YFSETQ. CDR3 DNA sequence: TGCGCCAGCAGCTTAGTAGCGAGCCAAGAGACCCAGTACTTC. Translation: CASSLVASQETQYF.

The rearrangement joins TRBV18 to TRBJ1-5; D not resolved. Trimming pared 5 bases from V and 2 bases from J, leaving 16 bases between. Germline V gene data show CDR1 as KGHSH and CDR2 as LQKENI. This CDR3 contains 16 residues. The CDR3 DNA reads TGTGCCAGCTCATCAGTCGGTACCTTTGGCAATCAGCCCCAGCATTTT. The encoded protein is CASSSVGTFGNQPQHF. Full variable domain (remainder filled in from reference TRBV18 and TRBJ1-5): NAGVMQNPRHLVRRRGQEARLRCSPMKGHSHVYWYRQLPEEGLKFMVYLQKENIIDESGMPKERFSAEFPKEGPSILRIQQVVRGDSAAYFCASSSVGTFGNQPQHFGDGTRLSIL.

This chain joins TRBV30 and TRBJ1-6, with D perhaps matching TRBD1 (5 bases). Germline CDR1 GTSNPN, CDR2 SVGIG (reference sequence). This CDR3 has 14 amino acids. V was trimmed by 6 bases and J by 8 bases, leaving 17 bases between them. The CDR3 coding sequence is TGTGCCTGCGACCTTCCGGGACTTGATTCACCCCTCCACTTT. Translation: CACDLPGLDSPLHF. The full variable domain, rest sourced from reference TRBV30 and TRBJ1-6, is SQTIHQWPATLVQPVGSPLSLECTVEGTSNPNLYWYRQAAGRGLQLLFYSVGIGQISSEVPQNLSASRPQDRQFILSSKKLLLSDSGFYLCACDLPGLDSPLHFGNGTRLTVT.

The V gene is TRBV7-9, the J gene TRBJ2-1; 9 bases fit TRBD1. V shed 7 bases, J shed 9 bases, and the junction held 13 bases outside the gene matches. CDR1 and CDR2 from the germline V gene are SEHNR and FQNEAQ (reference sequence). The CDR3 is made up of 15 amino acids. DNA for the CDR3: TGTGCCAGCACCGTCGGGACAGGGTGGGACGGTGAGCAGTTCTTC. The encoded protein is CASTVGTGWDGEQFF.

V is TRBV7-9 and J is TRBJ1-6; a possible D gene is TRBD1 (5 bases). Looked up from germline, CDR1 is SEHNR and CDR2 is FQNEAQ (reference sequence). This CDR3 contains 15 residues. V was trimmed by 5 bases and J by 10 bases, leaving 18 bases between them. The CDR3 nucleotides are TGTGCCAGCAGCCCCCGGGGCGAATACAGGTCACCCCTCCACTTT. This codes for CASSPRGEYRSPLHF.

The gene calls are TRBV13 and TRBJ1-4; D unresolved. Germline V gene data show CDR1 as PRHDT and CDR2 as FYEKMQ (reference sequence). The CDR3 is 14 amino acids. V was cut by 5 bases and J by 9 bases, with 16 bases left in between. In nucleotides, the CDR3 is TGTGCCAGCAGCATGACTTCCCAAATGAAAAAACTGTTTTTT. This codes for CASSMTSQMKKLFF. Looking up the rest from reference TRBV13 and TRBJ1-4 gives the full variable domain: AAGVIQSPRHLIKEKRETATLKCYPIPRHDTVYWYQQGPGQDPQFLISFYEKMQSDKGSIPDRFSAQQFSDYHSELNMSSLELGDSALYFCASSMTSQMKKLFFGSGTQLSVL.